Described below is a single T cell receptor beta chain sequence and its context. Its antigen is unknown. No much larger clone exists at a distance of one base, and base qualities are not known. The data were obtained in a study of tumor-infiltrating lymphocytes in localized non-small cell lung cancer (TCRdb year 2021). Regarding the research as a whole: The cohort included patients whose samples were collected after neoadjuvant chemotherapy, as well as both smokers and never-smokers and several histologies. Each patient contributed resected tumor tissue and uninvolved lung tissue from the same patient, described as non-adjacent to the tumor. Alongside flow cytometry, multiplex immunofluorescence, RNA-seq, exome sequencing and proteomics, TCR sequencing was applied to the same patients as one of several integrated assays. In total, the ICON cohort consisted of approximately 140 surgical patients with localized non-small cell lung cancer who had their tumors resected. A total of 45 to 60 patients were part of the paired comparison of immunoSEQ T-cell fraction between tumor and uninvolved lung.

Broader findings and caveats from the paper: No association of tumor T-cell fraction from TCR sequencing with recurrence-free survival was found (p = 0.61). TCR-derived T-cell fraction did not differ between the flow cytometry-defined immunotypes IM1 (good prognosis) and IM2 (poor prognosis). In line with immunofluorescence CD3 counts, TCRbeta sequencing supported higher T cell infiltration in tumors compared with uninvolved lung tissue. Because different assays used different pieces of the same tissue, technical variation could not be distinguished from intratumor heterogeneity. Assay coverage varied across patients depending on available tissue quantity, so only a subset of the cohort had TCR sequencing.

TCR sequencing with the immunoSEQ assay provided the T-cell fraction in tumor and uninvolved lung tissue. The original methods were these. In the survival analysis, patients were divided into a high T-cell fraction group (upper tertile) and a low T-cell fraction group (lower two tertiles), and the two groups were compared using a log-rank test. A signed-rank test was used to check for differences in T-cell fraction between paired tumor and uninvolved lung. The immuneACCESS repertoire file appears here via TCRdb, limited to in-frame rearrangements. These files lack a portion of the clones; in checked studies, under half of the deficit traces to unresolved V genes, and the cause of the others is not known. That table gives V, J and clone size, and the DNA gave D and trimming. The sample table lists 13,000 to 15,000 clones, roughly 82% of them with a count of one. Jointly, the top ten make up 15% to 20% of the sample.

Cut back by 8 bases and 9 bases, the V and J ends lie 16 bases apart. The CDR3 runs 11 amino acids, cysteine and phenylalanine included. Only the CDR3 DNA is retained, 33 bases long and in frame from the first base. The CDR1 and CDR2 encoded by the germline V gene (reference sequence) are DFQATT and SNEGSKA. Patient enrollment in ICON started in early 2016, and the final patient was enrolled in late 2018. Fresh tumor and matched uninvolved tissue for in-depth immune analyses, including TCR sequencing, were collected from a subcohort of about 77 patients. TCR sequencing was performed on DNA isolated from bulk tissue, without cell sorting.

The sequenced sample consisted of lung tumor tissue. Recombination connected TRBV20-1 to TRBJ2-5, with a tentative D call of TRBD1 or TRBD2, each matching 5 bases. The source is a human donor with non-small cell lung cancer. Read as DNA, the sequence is TGCAGTACTGAGTGGGGACGGTCCCAGTACTTC. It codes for CSTEWGRSQYF.